These T cell receptor beta chains were read from a single sample in a study of T cell responses to AZD1222 COVID-19 vaccine. The method was immunoSEQ multiplex PCR; TCRdb's version includes in-frame clones alone and lacks a portion of them. The table lists about 180,000 clones, approximately 90% of them singletons. Sequencing used peripheral blood, obtained 28 days after the second dose of the MenACWY control vaccine. The receptors come from an adult who received the MenACWY meningococcal vaccine as a control. CDR3s include the opening cysteine and the closing phenylalanine or tryptophan. Fields, in order: D gene, CDR3 length, V gene, clone size, J gene, CDR3 DNA, CDR3 protein. The D gene is left open where the match is weak. Part of the rows lack a size; the others show once, few, many or a class for expanded clones.

>TRBD2|15|TRBV10-3|.|TRBJ2-2
TGTGCCATCACCCAAAGGGACTACCTCACCGGGGAGCTGTTTTTT
CAITQRDYLTGELFF
>.|13|TRBV7-9|once|TRBJ2-1
TGTGCCAGCAGCCCGAAGCCATACAATGAGCAGTTCTTC
CASSPKPYNEQFF
>TRBD1|15|TRBV6-5|.|TRBJ1-1
TGTGCCAGCAGCCGCCAGGGGGCTGGGAACACTGAAGCTTTCTTT
CASSRQGAGNTEAFF
>.|17|TRBV7-6|.|TRBJ2-7
TGTGCCAGCAGCTTAGGTGTGACGCCGGGCCTATCCTACGAGCAGTACTTC
CASSLGVTPGLSYEQYF
>.|15|TRBV5-3|.|TRBJ1-1
TGTGCCAGAAGCTTGGGGGGTCTCTTGAACACTGAAGCTTTCTTT
CARSLGGLLNTEAFF
>.|13|TRBV9|.|TRBJ2-7
TGTGCCAGCAGCGGAACGTTGACCTACGAGCAGTACTTC
CASSGTLTYEQYF
>TRBD2|14|TRBV5-4|.|TRBJ2-3
TGTGCCAGCAGCTTGAAGCGGGACACAGATACGCAGTATTTT
CASSLKRDTDTQYF
>TRBD1|15|TRBV28|.|TRBJ1-2
TGTGCCAGCACAGTTGGACAGGGAACGGACTATGGCTACACCTTC
CASTVGQGTDYGYTF
>.|14|TRBV28|.|TRBJ1-4
TGTGCCAGCAGCAACAGTCCCACTAATGAAAAACTGTTTTTT
CASSNSPTNEKLFF
>TRBD1|16|TRBV11-2|.|TRBJ1-2
TGTGCCAGCAGCGGACCAGGGGACAGGGGGCTCGGTGGCTACACCTTC
CASSGPGDRGLGGYTF
>TRBD2|16|TRBV7-2|.|TRBJ2-7
TGTGCCAGCAGCGACCAAACTAGCGGGGGCGCCTACGAGCAGTACTTC
CASSDQTSGGAYEQYF
>TRBD2|15|TRBV27|.|TRBJ2-7
TGTGCCAGCAGCATAAGGGGACTAGCATCCTACGAGCAGTACTTC
CASSIRGLASYEQYF
>.|15|TRBV29-1|.|TRBJ1-1
TGCAGCGTTGATAAGGTACCCATTATGAACACTGAAGCTTTCTTT
CSVDKVPIMNTEAFF
>TRBD2|15|TRBV19|.|TRBJ2-7
TGTGCCAGTAGCACTGGGACTAGCGGGAGGTACGAGCAGTACTTC
CASSTGTSGRYEQYF
>.|11|TRBV24-1|.|TRBJ2-7
TGTGCCACCAGTGACTCGACAGGAAAGTACTTC
CATSDSTGKYF
>.|14|TRBV5-1|.|TRBJ1-2
TGCGCCAGCAGCCCGGACGGACAGCGGGCGGGCTACACCTTC
CASSPDGQRAGYTF
>.|18|TRBV19|.|TRBJ1-6
TGTGCCAGCCGATCGGCAGGGGTGTCCGGCTCCTATAATTCACCCCTCCACTTT
CASRSAGVSGSYNSPLHF
>.|12|TRBV28|.|TRBJ2-7
TGTGCCAGCAGTTCCAGGGTCTACGAGCAGTACTTC
CASSSRVYEQYF
>.|13|TRBV5-1|.|TRBJ2-1
TGCGCCAGCAGCTTGGTAACTTTGAATGAGCAGTTCTTC
CASSLVTLNEQFF
>.|14|TRBV6-5|.|TRBJ2-7
TGTGCCAGCAGTTATCGGGATCAGGGGTTCGAGCAGTACTTC
CASSYRDQGFEQYF
>TRBD2|19|TRBV30|.|TRBJ2-1
TGTGCCTGGAGGGCAAGGCTAGCGGATATCCCTTTAGTAGGCAATGAGCAGTTCTTC
CAWRARLADIPLVGNEQFF
>.|13|TRBV10-2|.|TRBJ2-7
TGCGCCAGCAGCGGGACCTCTGTAGACGAGCAGTACTTC
CASSGTSVDEQYF
>.|14|TRBV19|.|TRBJ1-5
TGTGCCAGTAGTATAAAAAGCAGCAATCAGCCCCAGCATTTT
CASSIKSSNQPQHF
>.|14|TRBV28|.|TRBJ1-5
TGTGCCAGCAGCGGCCTTGTGAACAATCAGCCCCAGCATTTT
CASSGLVNNQPQHF
>.|17|TRBV7-2|.|TRBJ1-3
TGTGCCAGCAGCCCCACCGGGGGAATACTTGTCGGAAACACCATATATTTT
CASSPTGGILVGNTIYF
>TRBD1|16|TRBV6-2/TRBV6-3|once|TRBJ1-5
TGTGCCAGCAGCCAAGGGACAGGGATTCTCCATCAGCCCCAGCATTTT
CASSQGTGILHQPQHF
>TRBD2|17|TRBV4-3|few|TRBJ2-6
TGCGCCAGCAGCCAAGGGACGGGAGGGTCTGGGGCCAACGTCCTGACTTTC
CASSQGTGGSGANVLTF
>.|14|TRBV28|.|TRBJ2-7
TGTGCCAGCCCCCGTAGGGGCAACCCCTACGAGCAGTACTTC
CASPRRGNPYEQYF
>.|20|TRBV7-2|once|TRBJ2-6
TGTGCCAGCAGCTTAGCGTTTAGACGGATCCCACTCTCTGGGGCCAACGTCCTGACTTTC
CASSLAFRRIPLSGANVLTF
>.|14|TRBV27|.|TRBJ1-4
TGTGCCAGCAGACAGACAGGCCTTAATGAAAAACTGTTTTTT
CASRQTGLNEKLFF
>.|12|TRBV3-1/TRBV3-2|.|TRBJ2-7
TGTGCCAGCAGCACGAGCTCCTACGAGCAGTACTTC
CASSTSSYEQYF
>.|14|TRBV28|.|TRBJ1-5
TGTGCCAGCAATCCCTTGACCGCTTATCAGCCCCAGCATTTT
CASNPLTAYQPQHF
>.|14|TRBV19|.|TRBJ2-1
TGTGCCAGTAGTATGGGGGGATCCTACAATGAGCAGTTCTTC
CASSMGGSYNEQFF
>TRBD1|16|TRBV30|few|TRBJ1-4
TGTGCCTGGGAACCGGGACAGGGTCTGGGATTGGGAAAACTGTTTTTT
CAWEPGQGLGLGKLFF